Below, 21 T cell receptor beta chains from the same sample are listed, as sequenced in a study of prognosis after radiotherapy for stage I lung cancer. Researchers used two-round multiplex PCR to amplify TCR beta CDR3 starting from genomic DNA. Round one of PCR was performed, and it used primers specific to each TRBV and TRBJ gene. TCRdb reprocessed the multiplex PCR reads with MiXCR, giving one entry per CDR3 protein. The sample lists fewer than 20,000 distinct CDR3 sequences, around 47% seen once, with around 40% in the top ten. The specimen comprised PBMCs, sampled before or after stereotactic body radiation therapy (not recorded which). The receptor set was obtained from a donor over 45 with non-small cell lung cancer.

This clonotype came up many times. The rearrangement joins TRBV3-1 to TRBJ2-1; 9 bases are a match to TRBD2. CDR3 length equals 14 residues. Germline assignment: CDR1 LGHDT and CDR2 YNNKEL (reference sequence). V was pared by 5 bases and J by 9 bases, with 8 bases of the junction left unmatched. CDR3 residues: CASSAVLAGSEQFF. As DNA, the CDR3 is TGTGCCAGCAGCGCGGTCCTAGCGGGAAGTGAGCAGTTCTTC.

This clonotype qualifies as medium-sized (0.01 to 0.1%). V is TRBV9 and J is TRBJ2-1; 7 positions match TRBD2. Trimming cost V 0 bases and J 0 bases; bases outside gene matches: 3. The germline V gene has CDR1 SGDLS and CDR2 YYNGEE. The CDR3 is made up of 16 amino acids. CDR3 amino acids: CASSVVGGGSYNEQFF. DNA for the CDR3: TGTGCCAGCAGCGTAGTTGGGGGGGGCTCCTACAATGAGCAGTTCTTC.

The sample holds many counts of this clonotype. This chain links TRBV2 with TRBJ2-5; D may be TRBD1 or TRBD2 (5 bases each). CDR1 and CDR2 from the germline V gene are SNHLY and FYNNEI. This CDR3 is built from 16 residues. V was trimmed by 4 bases and J by 5 bases, leaving 20 bases between them. The CDR3 nucleotides are TGTGCCAGCAGTGTGTTGGGGCGGGCGCGTGGGGAGACCCAGTACTTC. This sequence encodes CASSVLGRARGETQYF. The whole variable domain, filled in from reference TRBV2 and TRBJ2-5, reads EPEVTQTPSHQVTQMGQEVILRCVPISNHLYFYWYRQILGQKVEFLVSFYNNEISEKSEIFDDQFSVERPDGSNFTLKIRSTKLEDSAMYFCASSVLGRARGETQYFGPGTRLLVL.

This chain joins TRBV11-2 and TRBJ2-7; weak D call: TRBD1 (6 bases). The CDR3 has 13 residues. Looked up from germline, CDR1 is SGHAT and CDR2 is FQNNGV. Deletions cut 1 base from V and 2 bases from J, with 6 bases between. The CDR3 protein is CASSLGGPYEQYF. The CDR3 region has the DNA TGTGCCAGCAGCTTAGGGGGGCCCTACGAGCAGTACTTC.

This clonotype was seen many times. The chain couples TRBV6-2 or TRBV6-3 to TRBJ1-4; D is unresolved. This CDR3 comprises 15 residues. Germline lookup yields CDR1 MNHEY and CDR2 SVGEGT. V lost 4 bases and J lost 0, with 9 bases in between. The CDR3 spells CASSSYAATNEKLFF. CDR3 DNA sequence: TGTGCCAGCAGTTCTTACGCCGCAACTAATGAAAAACTGTTTTTT.

This clonotype was seen many times. V usage is TRBV19 and J usage is TRBJ1-5; D not resolved. The CDR3 has 13 amino acids. Trimming took 4 bases from V and 6 from J, leaving 10 bases between them. Germline assignment: CDR1 LNHDA and CDR2 SQIVND (reference sequence). In nucleotides, the CDR3 is TGTGCCAGTAGTAATCAGTTCGGTCAGCCCCAGCATTTT. It encodes CASSNQFGQPQHF.

This clonotype was seen at least ten times. The chain employs TRBV5-1 and TRBJ2-1, with D perhaps matching TRBD2 (6 bases). Germline V gene lookup returns CDR1 SGHRS and CDR2 YFSETQ. Trimming removed 6 bases from V and 0 bases from J, with 16 bases in between. The CDR3 extends over 16 amino acids. CDR3 DNA: TGCGCCAGCAAACGGGGGATGATGGGCTCCTACAATGAGCAGTTCTTC. Its protein product is CASKRGMMGSYNEQFF. The full variable domain, with the rest looked up from reference TRBV5-1 and TRBJ2-1, is KAGVTQTPRYLIKTRGQQVTLSCSPISGHRSVSWYQQTPGQGLQFLFEYFSETQRNKGNFPGRFSGRQFSNSRSEMNVSTLELGDSALYLCASKRGMMGSYNEQFFGPGTRLTVL.

The chain employs TRBV6-1 and TRBJ2-7; D is possibly TRBD1 (5 bases). The CDR3 totals 15 residues. In germline, CDR1 is MNHNS, CDR2 SASEGT. Trimming cost V 10 bases and J 4 bases, with 23 bases left between them. CDR3 protein: CAIRDGLGPNYEQYF. The CDR3 coding sequence is TGTGCCATCAGAGATGGTTTGGGGCCAAATTACGAGCAGTACTTC.

There are a few counts of this clonotype. J is TRBJ1-1 and V is TRBV11-2; D uncertain. The germline gives CDR1 SGHAT, CDR2 FQNNGV. Trimming left V 5 bases short and J 1 base short, with 14 bases between. The CDR3 runs 15 residues. The CDR3 region is CASSPGLRRNTEAFF. For the CDR3, the DNA is TGTGCCAGCAGCCCCGGGTTGAGGAGGAACACTGAAGCTTTCTTT.

Turning to this clonotype: A far larger clone is only one base removed, so a read error is likely. The chain has TRBV6-9 and TRBJ2-7; D possibly corresponds to TRBD1 (6 bases). The CDR3 sequence is 12 residues long. Looked up from germline, CDR1 is MNHGY and CDR2 is SVAAGI. The V gene lost 3 bases and the J gene lost 10 bases, with 13 bases spanning the gap. CDR3 DNA: TGTGCCAGCAGTTACGGCCCAGGGGACCAGTACTTC. Translation: CASSYGPGDQYF.

The J gene is TRBJ2-7, the V gene TRBV3-1; D not resolved. Trimming removed 0 bases at V and 5 bases at J, with 14 bases between. Germline CDR1 and CDR2: LGHDT and YNNKEL (reference sequence). This CDR3 is built from 15 residues. The CDR3 reads CASSQEGPSRNEQYF. CDR3 nucleotides: TGTGCCAGCAGCCAAGAAGGTCCGTCACGTAACGAGCAGTACTTC.

This clonotype was recorded many times. V is TRBV20-1 and J is TRBJ2-7; D unresolved. CDR3 size: 12 residues. Trimming cost V 6 bases and J 4 bases, with 13 bases left between them. Germline CDR1 and CDR2: DFQATT and SNEGSKA (reference sequence). The CDR3 DNA follows: TGCAGTGCCTCGGATGTGGGGTACGAGCAGTACTTC. Translated: CSASDVGYEQYF.

The chain links TRBV15 to TRBJ1-5; D is perhaps TRBD1 (5 bases). Trimming cost V 1 base and J 7 bases, with 8 bases left between them. CDR3 size: 13 residues. Germline V gives CDR1 LNHNV, CDR2 YYDKDF (reference sequence). The DNA of the CDR3 is TGTGCCACCAGCAGAGCTCAGGGCCAGCCCCAGCATTTT. It specifies CATSRAQGQPQHF.

Many counts were recorded for this clonotype. This chain joins TRBV20-1 and TRBJ2-2, with D perhaps matching TRBD2 (7 bases). Germline V lookup: CDR1 DFQATT, CDR2 SNEGSKA (reference sequence). CDR3 length equals 14 residues. Trimming took off 0 bases at V and 7 bases at J, with 12 bases between the two ends. Written as DNA, the CDR3 is TGCAGTGCTAGAGAGGGGGGGCCCGGCGGGGAGCTGTTTTTT. Translated, it gives CSAREGGPGGELFF.

The table lists this clonotype with many counts. The chain carries TRBV5-1 and TRBJ1-3; possibly TRBD1 for D (6 bases). Germline V CDR1 and CDR2: SGHRS, YFSETQ. The V end lost 4 bases, the J end lost 7 bases, and 18 bases lay between the germline ends. The CDR3 covers 15 residues. The DNA of the CDR3 is TGCGCCAGCAGCCCGGCCGCGGGGGGCATGAACACCATATATTTT. Encoded protein: CASSPAAGGMNTIYF.

The CDR3 DNA sequence: TGTGCCAGCAGAAGGGGAGGTGAGCAGTTCTTC. Protein: CASRRGGEQFF. The J gene is TRBJ2-1, the V gene TRBV6-1; D might be TRBD2 (6 bases). Trimming shortened V by 6 bases and J by 9 bases, and 9 bases separated the two germline ends. This CDR3 is built from 11 residues. CDR1 is MNHNS, CDR2 SASEGT, per germline.

The CDR3 here is CASSLDSTLNSPLHF. The CDR3 DNA reads as TGTGCCAGCAGCTTAGATTCTACACTAAATTCACCCCTCCACTTT. This chain links TRBV7-9 with TRBJ1-6, with no clear D. There are 15 residues in the CDR3. Germline V gives CDR1 SEHNR, CDR2 FQNEAQ (reference sequence). Trimming removed 1 base from V and 7 bases from J, with 11 bases in between.

The chain carries TRBV12-3 or TRBV12-4 and TRBJ1-2, with unresolved D. The V end was cut by 1 base, the J end by 0 bases, with 6 bases between. This CDR3 spans 14 amino acids. The CDR3 reads CASSLVPTNYGYTF. The CDR3 DNA is TGTGCCAGCAGTTTAGTACCAACTAACTATGGCTACACCTTC.

The chain joins TRBV4-1 to TRBJ2-7; perhaps TRBD1 as D (6 bases). This CDR3 region has 15 residues. CDR1 MGHRA and CDR2 YSYEKL come from the germline V gene. Trimming took off 4 bases at V and 1 base at J, with 14 bases between the two ends. The CDR3 DNA reads as TGCGCCAGCAGCCCTGGGACAAGGCCATCCTACGAGCAGTACTTC. This sequence encodes CASSPGTRPSYEQYF.

V usage is TRBV6-5 and J usage is TRBJ2-2; 7 nucleotides align to TRBD1. CDR1 MNHEY and CDR2 SVGAGI come from the germline V gene. V dropped 2 bases and J dropped 0; count of bases not matched to a gene: 6. The CDR3 is made up of 17 amino acids. The CDR3 DNA reads as TGTGCCAGCAGTTACAACCGGGACAGTGCGAACACCGGGGAGCTGTTTTTT. It yields the protein CASSYNRDSANTGELFF.

The sample holds many counts of this clonotype. The chain recombines TRBV3-1 with TRBJ2-3, with D perhaps being TRBD1 or TRBD2 (5 bases each). The CDR3 consists of 14 residues. With 4 bases removed from V and 6 bases from J, the gap between germline ends came to 14 bases. The germline CDR1 and CDR2 sequences are LGHDT and YNNKEL (reference sequence). CDR3 bases: TGTGCCAGCAGCCTCGGGACGGCGAGGGATACGCAGTATTTT. Its translation is CASSLGTARDTQYF.